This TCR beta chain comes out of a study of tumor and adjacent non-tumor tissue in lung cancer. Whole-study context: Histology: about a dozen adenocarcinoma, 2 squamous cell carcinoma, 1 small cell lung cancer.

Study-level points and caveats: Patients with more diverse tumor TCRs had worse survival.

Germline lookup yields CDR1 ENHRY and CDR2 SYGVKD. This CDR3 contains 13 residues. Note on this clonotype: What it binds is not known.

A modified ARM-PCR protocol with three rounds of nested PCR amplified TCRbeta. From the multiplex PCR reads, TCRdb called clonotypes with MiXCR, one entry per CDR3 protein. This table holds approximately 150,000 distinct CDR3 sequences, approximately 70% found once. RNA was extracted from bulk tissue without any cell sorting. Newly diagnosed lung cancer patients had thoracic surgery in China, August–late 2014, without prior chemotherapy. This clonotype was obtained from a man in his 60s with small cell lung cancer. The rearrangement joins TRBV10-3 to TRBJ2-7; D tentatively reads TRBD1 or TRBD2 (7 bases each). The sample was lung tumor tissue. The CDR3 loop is CAISDSRGGEHHV. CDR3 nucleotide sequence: TGTGCCATCAGTGACAGCAGGGGGGGTGAGCACCACGTC.